Shown below are 7 T cell receptor beta chains from a single sample sequenced in a study of CD8 T cells in Susac syndrome. With random hexamers, reverse transcription was performed on roughly 0.5 to 1 ug of RNA. TCRdb re-called the immunoSEQ multiplex PCR reads with MiXCR, one entry per CDR3 protein. The sample has 150,000 to 180,000 distinct CDR3 sequences, roughly 94% seen once. Sequenced sample: CD8+ T cells from PBMCs. The receptor set was obtained from a human donor with multiple sclerosis.

This clonotype was seen just once. This chain uses TRBV20-1 with TRBJ2-6, with TRBD1 matching over 7 bases. The germline V gene encodes CDR1 DFQATT and CDR2 SNEGSKA (reference sequence). CDR3 size: 18 residues. V lost 5 bases, J lost 0 bases, and 13 bases stayed unmatched. The CDR3 DNA is TGCAGTGCTCCTCCTGACAGGGCAATAAACTCTGGGGCCAACGTCCTGACTTTC. Residues: CSAPPDRAINSGANVLTF.

The V call is TRBV20-1, the J call TRBJ1-2, with TRBD1 matching 8 bases. The CDR3 is 15 amino acids. Germline V gene lookup returns CDR1 DFQATT and CDR2 SNEGSKA (reference sequence). Trimming took 0 bases from V and 7 from J; bases not matched to a gene: 10. The CDR3 loop is CSARDSAGGAGGYTF. DNA for the CDR3: TGCAGTGCTAGAGATTCCGCAGGGGGCGCAGGTGGCTACACCTTC.

This chain connects TRBV20-1 to TRBJ2-7; 13 bases match TRBD2. The ends lost 6 bases at V and 5 bases at J; junction bases unmatched: 10. CDR1 is DFQATT, CDR2 SNEGSKA, per germline (reference sequence). The CDR3 spans 15 residues. The CDR3, as DNA: TGCAGTGCCCACCCCCGGACTAGCGGGGGCCACGAGCAGTACTTC. It translates to CSAHPRTSGGHEQYF.

The chain recombines TRBV19 with TRBJ1-1, with D perhaps TRBD1 (5 bases). Germline V gives CDR1 LNHDA, CDR2 SQIVND (reference sequence). This CDR3 is 15 amino acids long. Trimming cost V 3 bases and J 4 bases, with 15 bases left between them. CDR3 in DNA: TGTGCCAGTAGTATGGCGGCGGGACGTCGCACTGAAGCTTTCTTT. Translated: CASSMAAGRRTEAFF.

The V and J genes are TRBV15 and TRBJ2-7; D may be TRBD1 (5 bases). The germline V gene has CDR1 LNHNV and CDR2 YYDKDF (reference sequence). The CDR3 has 12 amino acids. V was cut by 4 bases and J by 3 bases, with 7 bases left in between. The CDR3 coding sequence is TGTGCCACCAGCATCGACAGCTACGAGCAGTACTTC. Protein: CATSIDSYEQYF.

The chain couples TRBV27 to TRBJ2-3; 7 bases agree with TRBD2. CDR3 length equals 12 residues. With V trimmed by 5 bases and J by 14 bases, 10 bases remained unmatched. Germline V CDR1 and CDR2: MNHEY, SMNVEV (reference sequence). CDR3 region: CASSRAGYRRYF. The CDR3 DNA follows: TGTGCCAGCAGTCGAGCGGGGTACCGCCGGTATTTT.

This clonotype has just a few counts. CDR3 sequence reads: CAWSLGEGLDEQYF. The CDR3 region has the DNA TGTGCCTGGAGCCTCGGGGAGGGGTTGGACGAGCAGTACTTC. The rearrangement links TRBV30 to TRBJ2-7, with 7 nucleotides matching TRBD2. J lost 5 bases, V lost 3 bases, and 10 bases had no gene match. CDR1 GTSNPN and CDR2 SVGIG come from the germline V gene (reference sequence). The CDR3 covers 14 residues.